This T cell receptor (beta chain) was identified in a study of T cell responses to AZD1222 COVID-19 vaccine. General study results and limits: In the spike-specific TCR repertoire, nearly half reportedly target unmutated variant regions. Females made up more of the donors, who were largely white British, and clonal diversity may have come out too low.

Investigators merged groups given second doses at roughly 4 or roughly 12 weeks. A word on this clone: Its antigen is not known.

Only in-frame clones appear in the TCRdb table, and some are missing; sequencing was by immunoSEQ multiplex PCR. The sample shows around 150,000 clones, approximately 92% of them seen only once. The sample in question was peripheral blood, obtained 28 days after the second AZD1222 dose. The source of this sequence is an adult who received the AZD1222 COVID-19 vaccine.

The CDR3 protein is CASSQGTGYEQYF. In DNA, the CDR3 is TGTGCCAGCAGCCAAGGGACAGGCTACGAGCAGTACTTC. V is TRBV3-1 (or the pseudogene TRBV3-2) and J is TRBJ2-7; 7 positions match TRBD1. Germline V gene lookup returns CDR1 LGHDT and CDR2 YNNKEL (reference sequence). The V segment lost 1 base and the J segment 3 bases; nucleotides outside the gene matches: 0. CDR3 length: 13 amino acids.